The sequence of this T cell receptor beta chain was determined in a study of T cell responses to AZD1222 COVID-19 vaccine. The CDR3 has 14 residues. Germline V lookup: CDR1 LNHDA, CDR2 SQIVND (reference sequence). Trimming took 5 bases from V and 1 from J, leaving 10 bases between them. Only in-frame clones appear in the TCRdb table, and some are missing; sequencing was by immunoSEQ multiplex PCR. The table lists fewer than 150,000 clones, roughly 86% of them singletons. Findings of the study overall: Donors skewed white British and female; clonal diversity was possibly underestimated. Only six or seven AZD1222 recipients tested seropositive at baseline.

As for this clone: No antigen is known for it.

Material: peripheral blood, obtained 28 days after the second AZD1222 dose. J is TRBJ2-3 and V is TRBV19; unclear D gene. The clonotype was recovered from an adult who received the AZD1222 COVID-19 vaccine. This CDR3 is CASSHDTGTDTQYF. Here the CDR3 DNA reads TGTGCCAGTAGTCACGACACGGGCACAGATACGCAGTATTTT. The full variable domain, its missing parts supplied by reference TRBV19 and TRBJ2-3, is DGGITQSPKYLFRKEGQNVTLSCEQNLNHDAMYWYRQDPGQGLRLIYYSQIVNDFQKGDIAEGYSVSREKKESFPLTVTSAQKNPTAFYLCASSHDTGTDTQYFGPGTRLTVL.